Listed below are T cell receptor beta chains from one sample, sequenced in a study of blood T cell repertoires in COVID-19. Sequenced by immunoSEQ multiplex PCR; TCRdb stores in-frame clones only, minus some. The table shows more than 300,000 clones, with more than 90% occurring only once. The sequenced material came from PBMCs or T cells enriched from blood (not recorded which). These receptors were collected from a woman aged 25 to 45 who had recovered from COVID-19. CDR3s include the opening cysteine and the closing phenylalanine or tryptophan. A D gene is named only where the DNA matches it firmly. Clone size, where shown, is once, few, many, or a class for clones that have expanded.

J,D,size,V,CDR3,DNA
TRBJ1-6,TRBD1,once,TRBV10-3,CAISERQGVDSPLHF,TGTGCCATCAGTGAAAGACAGGGTGTTGATTCACCCCTCCACTTT
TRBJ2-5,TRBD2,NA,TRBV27,CASSHGLVETQYF,TGTGCCAGCAGCCACGGACTAGTGGAGACCCAGTACTTC
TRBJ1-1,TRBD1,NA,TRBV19,CASSRDRGTEAFF,TGTGCCAGTAGTCGGGACAGGGGGACTGAAGCTTTCTTT
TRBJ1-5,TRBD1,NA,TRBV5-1,CASSDGTGGLNQPQHF,TGCGCCAGCAGTGACGGGACAGGGGGTCTCAATCAGCCCCAGCATTTT
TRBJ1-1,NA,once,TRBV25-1,CASREGPEAFF,TGTGCCAGCAGGGAGGGACCTGAAGCTTTCTTT
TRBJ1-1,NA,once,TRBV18,CASSPKGGVTEAFF,TGTGCCAGCTCACCAAAGGGGGGGGTCACTGAAGCTTTCTTT
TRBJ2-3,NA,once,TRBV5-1,CASSPGGGTVYTDTQYF,TGCGCCAGCAGCCCCGGGGGTGGGACAGTCTACACAGATACGCAGTATTTT
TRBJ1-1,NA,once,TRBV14,CASSQGPRGNTEAFF,TGTGCCAGCAGCCAAGGGCCCCGGGGGAACACTGAAGCTTTCTTT
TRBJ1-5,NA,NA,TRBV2,CASSEPNQPQHF,TGTGCCAGCAGTGAACCGAATCAGCCCCAGCATTTT
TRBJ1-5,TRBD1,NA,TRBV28,CASASLQGGSNQPQHF,TGTGCCAGCGCAAGTCTCCAGGGGGGAAGCAATCAGCCCCAGCATTTT
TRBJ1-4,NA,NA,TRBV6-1,CASSEGTATNEKLFF,TGTGCCAGCAGTGAAGGCACAGCAACTAATGAAAAACTGTTTTTT
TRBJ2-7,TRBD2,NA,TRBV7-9,CASSLWDGLAGAYEQYF,TGTGCCAGCAGCTTATGGGACGGACTAGCGGGGGCCTACGAGCAGTACTTC
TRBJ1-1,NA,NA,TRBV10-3,CAIAAGALNTEAFF,TGTGCCATCGCTGCAGGGGCTTTGAACACTGAAGCTTTCTTT
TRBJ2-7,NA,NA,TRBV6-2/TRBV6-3,CASSTPDMRYGQYF,TGTGCCAGCAGTACCCCAGACATGAGATACGGGCAGTACTTC
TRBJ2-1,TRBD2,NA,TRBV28,CASSQGTSGKRLFF,TGTGCCAGCAGCCAAGGGACTAGCGGGAAACGGTTGTTCTTC
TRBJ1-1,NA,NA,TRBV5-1,CASSPVFRGRVTEAFF,TGCGCCAGCAGCCCCGTTTTCCGGGGGAGAGTCACTGAAGCTTTCTTT
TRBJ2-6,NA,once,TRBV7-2,CASKSRAANSGANVLTF,TGTGCCAGCAAATCGAGGGCAGCCAACTCTGGGGCCAACGTCCTGACTTTC
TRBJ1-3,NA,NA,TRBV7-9,CASSVTGRDTIYF,TGTGCCAGCAGCGTAACAGGGCGGGACACCATATATTTT
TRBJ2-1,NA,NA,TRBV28,CASSFQGLRGNEQFF,TGTGCCAGCAGTTTCCAGGGGTTAAGGGGCAATGAGCAGTTCTTC